The 18 T cell receptor beta chains below were found in one sample sequenced in a study of T-cell memory formation after mild COVID-19. TCRdb passed the 5' RACE reads through MiXCR, listing each CDR3 protein once. The sample holds 530,000 or so distinct CDR3 sequences; 17% are singletons and the top ten take roughly 8.2%. Sequenced material: PBMCs or a T cell subset sorted from them (not recorded which). These receptor sequences come from an adult woman who had mild COVID-19 (a few samples of this study predate the infection). Cell type and time point are not known.

The chain is built from TRBV29-1 and TRBJ1-1, with 10 bases lining up with TRBD1. Trimming removed 4 bases from V and 0 bases from J; junction bases left unmatched: 8. The CDR3 runs to 16 residues. Per the germline V gene, CDR1 is SQVTM and CDR2 is ANQGSEA. CDR3 region: CSVVRDRGEVNTEAFF. The CDR3 bases are TGCAGCGTTGTTAGGGACAGGGGAGAAGTGAACACTGAAGCTTTCTTT.

A note on this clonotype: A much larger clone differs from this one at a single base, so this may be a read error. The chain employs TRBV5-1 and TRBJ2-5; no definite D call. V was trimmed by 3 bases and J by 3 bases, leaving 3 bases between them. The CDR3 has 11 residues. Germline CDR1 SGHRS, CDR2 YFSETQ. The CDR3 protein is CASSWEETQYF. The CDR3, as DNA: TGCGCCAGCAGCTGGGAAGAGACCCAGTACTTC.

This clonotype appeared many times. The chain uses TRBV5-5 and TRBJ2-2; tentative D call: TRBD1 (8 bases). Germline CDR1 SGHKS, CDR2 YYEKEE (reference sequence). V was pared by 0 bases and J by 5 bases, with 11 bases between. The CDR3 has 15 residues. In DNA form, the CDR3 reads TGTGCCAGCAGCTTGGTACAGGGGGGGACCGGGGAGCTGTTTTTT. Encoded protein: CASSLVQGGTGELFF.

The genes are TRBV19 and TRBJ2-1; tentative D call: TRBD2 (5 bases). This CDR3 spans 15 amino acids. Trimming left V 6 bases short and J 0 bases short, with 12 bases between. The germline CDR1 and CDR2 sequences are LNHDA and SQIVND (reference sequence). CDR3: CASRERESSYNEQFF. CDR3 DNA sequence: TGTGCCAGTAGGGAGAGGGAGAGCTCCTACAATGAGCAGTTCTTC.

The V call is TRBV4-1, the J call TRBJ1-6; D is possibly TRBD1 (6 bases). The V gene lost 2 bases and the J gene lost 7 bases, with 18 bases spanning the gap. The CDR3 is 17 amino acids. In germline, CDR1 is MGHRA, CDR2 YSYEKL. The CDR3 DNA follows: TGCGCCAGCAGCCAAAAACGGGGGGGCCAGACGAATTCACCCCTCCACTTT. It yields the protein CASSQKRGGQTNSPLHF.

This clonotype has more than one count but fewer than ten. The chain recombines TRBV4-3 with TRBJ2-7; D might be TRBD1 (7 bases). There are 14 residues in the CDR3. Germline V gives CDR1 LGHNA, CDR2 YSLEER. V was trimmed by 3 bases and J by 3 bases, leaving 12 bases between them. Here the CDR3 reads CASSQRGTDYEQYF. DNA of the CDR3: TGCGCCAGCAGCCAGCGCGGGACAGACTACGAGCAGTACTTC.

This clonotype was counted between two and nine times. This chain joins TRBV29-1 and TRBJ1-1; perhaps TRBD1 as D (6 bases). Germline V gene data show CDR1 as SQVTM and CDR2 as ANQGSEA. V dropped 6 bases and J dropped 1 base, with 9 bases sitting between them. The CDR3 totals 12 residues. CDR3 DNA: TGCAGCGTAAAACAGGGGAACACTGAAGCTTTCTTT. Its translation is CSVKQGNTEAFF.

The chain is built from TRBV5-1 and TRBJ1-1; D is unclear. Germline V gives CDR1 SGHRS, CDR2 YFSETQ. This CDR3 has 15 amino acids. V lost 0 bases and J lost 0, with 9 bases in between. As DNA, the CDR3 is TGCGCCAGCAGCTTGGCCGGGAGTCTGAACACTGAAGCTTTCTTT. Translation gives CASSLAGSLNTEAFF.

This clonotype was seen more than once but under ten times. CDR3 residues: CATSRGLTTEAFF. CDR3 DNA sequence: TGTGCCACCAGCAGAGGTCTGACCACTGAAGCTTTCTTT. The V gene is TRBV15, the J gene TRBJ1-1; D is unresolved. The germline V gene encodes CDR1 LNHNV and CDR2 YYDKDF (reference sequence). Deletions cut 1 base from V and 4 bases from J, with 7 bases between. This CDR3 comprises 13 residues.

The sample holds a few counts of this clonotype. This rearrangement joins TRBV2 to TRBJ2-3; 8 nucleotides align to TRBD1. This CDR3 has 15 residues. V shed 4 bases and J 2 bases; nucleotides not matched to a gene: 5. Per the germline V gene, CDR1 is SNHLY and CDR2 is FYNNEI. CDR3 coding DNA: TGTGCCAGCAGTGCGGGGACAGGAACCACAGATACGCAGTATTTT. The encoded protein is CASSAGTGTTDTQYF.

This clonotype was observed a few times. The J gene is TRBJ1-1, the V gene TRBV20-1; 8 bases agree with TRBD1. Germline CDR1 reads DFQATT; CDR2 reads SNEGSKA (reference sequence). After removal of 6 bases from V and 4 bases from J, the junction contained 4 bases not matched to a gene. There are 12 residues in the CDR3. The CDR3 DNA reads as TGCAGTGCAACGACAGGGGTCACTGAAGCTTTCTTT. As protein: CSATTGVTEAFF.

The V and J genes are TRBV7-2 and TRBJ2-3; D is unclear. Germline V gene lookup returns CDR1 SGHTA and CDR2 FQGNSA. V lost 4 bases and J 3 bases, leaving 14 bases between the germline ends. The CDR3 is made up of 15 amino acids. The CDR3 coding sequence is TGTGCCAGCAGCTACGACATTTTACCGACAGATACGCAGTATTTT. The encoded protein is CASSYDILPTDTQYF.

This clonotype was recorded a few times. V gene TRBV19 combines with J gene TRBJ1-6, with 9 bases lining up with TRBD1. The CDR3 is 13 residues long. V lost 6 bases to trimming and J lost 12 bases; unmatched junction nucleotides: 6. The germline V gene has CDR1 LNHDA and CDR2 SQIVND (reference sequence). CDR3 amino acids: CASRDRGTGPLHF. The CDR3 nucleotides are TGTGCCAGTAGGGACAGGGGCACGGGACCCCTCCACTTT. The full variable domain, its missing parts supplied by reference TRBV19 and TRBJ1-6, is DGGITQSPKYLFRKEGQNVTLSCEQNLNHDAMYWYRQDPGQGLRLIYYSQIVNDFQKGDIAEGYSVSREKKESFPLTVTSAQKNPTAFYLCASRDRGTGPLHFGNGTRLTVT.

The J gene is TRBJ1-1, the V gene TRBV2; 8 bases agree with TRBD1. V trimming: 5 bases; J trimming: 3 bases; junction bases outside the gene matches: 5. Germline V gene data show CDR1 as SNHLY and CDR2 as FYNNEI. The CDR3 covers 14 residues. This chain's CDR3 is CASSNDRGYTEAFF. The CDR3, as DNA: TGTGCCAGCAGTAACGACAGGGGATACACTGAAGCTTTCTTT.

V is TRBV7-9 and J is TRBJ1-2, with D unresolved. Deletions cut 7 bases from V and 5 bases from J, with 11 bases between. The CDR3 contains 12 residues. The germline CDR1 and CDR2 sequences are SEHNR and FQNEAQ (reference sequence). The CDR3 DNA reads TGTGCCAGCACCAAGGCGGAATATGGCTACACCTTC. It translates to CASTKAEYGYTF.

The chain combines TRBV11-2 with TRBJ2-1; D is undetermined. The V end lost 2 bases, the J end lost 7 bases, and 21 bases lay between the germline ends. The CDR3 extends over 17 amino acids. Germline CDR1 is SGHAT and CDR2 is FQNNGV. In DNA form, the CDR3 reads TGTGCCAGCAGCTTAAAGATACCGGTCCTACTGCGAAATGAGCAGTTCTTC. Encoded protein: CASSLKIPVLLRNEQFF.

The chain uses TRBV4-3 and TRBJ1-2, with 8 bases aligning to TRBD1. Germline CDR1 and CDR2: LGHNA and YSLEER. Unmatched junction bases numbered 7, after V lost 0 bases and J lost 1 base. This CDR3 contains 17 residues. This CDR3 reads CASSQDYGTGDNYGYTF. The CDR3 DNA sequence: TGCGCCAGCAGCCAAGATTACGGGACAGGCGATAACTATGGCTACACCTTC.

In this sample, this clonotype turned up a few times. This chain connects TRBV5-6 to TRBJ2-7; possible D gene TRBD1, 6 bases. This CDR3 region has 13 residues. Germline-derived CDR1 and CDR2 are SGHDT and YYEEEE. V lost 0 bases and J lost 7, with 11 bases in between. This chain's CDR3 is CASSLERGWEQYF. In DNA, the CDR3 is TGTGCCAGCAGCTTGGAGAGGGGGTGGGAGCAGTACTTC.